This T cell receptor beta chain originates from a study of cytomegalovirus exposure and HLA in healthy donors. Overall study: Across around 400 genotyped donors, about 81% landed in the Caucasian-associated ancestry cluster.

Researchers ran the PCR with 60 Vbeta and 13 Jbeta primers. Sequencing used immunoSEQ multiplex PCR; TCRdb keeps in-frame clones, though not all of them. Counted here are approximately 160,000 clones, more than 65% occurring once; the ten biggest clones make up less than 3.5%. Study-wide results and limits: A later analysis linked a missense DCLRE1C variant to TCR beta V- and J-gene trimming. The CMV antigen specificity of a few CMV-associated chains was confirmed through in vitro analysis.

Germline V gene sequence: CDR1 MNHEY, CDR2 SVGAGI. Trimming took off 4 bases at V and 8 bases at J, with 17 bases between the two ends. CDR3 length equals 14 residues. This clone was detected a few times. The antigen remains unidentified. The receptor comes from a woman in her thirties or forties in good health and CMV-seropositive. The specimen sequenced was PBMCs. The J gene is TRBJ1-2, the V gene TRBV6-5; perhaps TRBD1 as D (6 bases). The CDR3: CASSFPGEGTGYTF. CDR3 in DNA: TGTGCCAGCAGTTTTCCAGGGGAGGGAACAGGCTACACCTTC.